The present TCR beta chain was sequenced within a study of blood T cell repertoires in COVID-19. The CDR3 is 14 amino acids. After removal of 6 bases from V and 1 base from J, the junction contained 5 bases not matched to a gene. Germline V gene data show CDR1 as MGHDK and CDR2 as SYGVNS. Sequenced by immunoSEQ multiplex PCR; TCRdb stores in-frame clones only, minus some. The table shows under 550,000 clones, with 85% to 90% occurring only once. Sample: peripheral blood. This TCR was sampled from a man in his late teens or twenties with COVID-19, enrolled during active disease. The chain couples TRBV25-1 to TRBJ2-5; 7 positions match TRBD1. Here the CDR3 reads CASRNRGAQETQYF. CDR3 DNA sequence: TGTGCCAGCAGAAACAGGGGAGCCCAAGAGACCCAGTACTTC.